The next 13 T cell receptor beta chains were all read from a single sample in a study of blood T cell repertoires in COVID-19. TCRdb keeps only in-frame clones here, not all; method: immunoSEQ multiplex PCR. Found here are some 260,000 clones, about 81% of them singletons; the top ten hold under 5%. The sequencing input was PBMCs or T cells enriched from blood (not recorded which). These receptors were obtained from a man aged 25-45 years with acute COVID-19.

V usage is TRBV3-1 (or the pseudogene TRBV3-2) and J usage is TRBJ1-3; D is perhaps TRBD1 (5 bases). The CDR3 spans 13 residues. Germline V gene data show CDR1 as LGHDT and CDR2 as YNNKEL (reference sequence). The V end was cut by 2 bases, the J end by 4 bases, with 6 bases between. CDR3 bases: TGTGCCAGCAGCCAACAGGGAGGAAACACCATATATTTT. Translation: CASSQQGGNTIYF.

In DNA form, the CDR3 reads TGTGCCAGCAGCTCGAGACTAGCGGCCTACACAGATACGCAGTATTTT. Its translation is CASSSRLAAYTDTQYF. The rearrangement links TRBV5-8 to TRBJ2-3, with TRBD2 identical over 9 bases. The CDR3 is made up of 16 amino acids. The germline CDR1 and CDR2 sequences are SGHTS and YDEGEE. With V trimmed by 3 bases and J by 2 bases, 7 bases remained unmatched.

The rearrangement links TRBV15 to TRBJ2-1, with D possibly TRBD1 on 7 matching bases. Germline CDR1 reads LNHNV; CDR2 reads YYDKDF (reference sequence). The CDR3 has 17 amino acids. V gave up 0 bases and J gave up 0 bases, with 12 bases separating them. CDR3 loop: CATSRDVQGGSYNEQFF. In DNA form, the CDR3 reads TGTGCCACCAGCAGAGATGTGCAGGGGGGCTCCTACAATGAGCAGTTCTTC.

This clone was found a few times. The rearrangement links TRBV7-9 to TRBJ1-1; tentatively, D is TRBD1 (5 bases). This CDR3 contains 14 residues. Germline CDR1 SEHNR, CDR2 FQNEAQ (reference sequence). Between the trimmed V and J ends, which lost 8 bases and 8 bases, there was a span of 21 bases. The CDR3 sequence: CASLRVEGLWEAFF. For the CDR3, the DNA is TGTGCCAGCCTTAGAGTAGAGGGACTTTGGGAAGCTTTCTTT.

The chain employs TRBV28 and TRBJ1-1; D possibly corresponds to TRBD1 (6 bases). V lost 3 bases and J 1 base, leaving 12 bases between the germline ends. The V gene's germline CDR1 is MDHEN and CDR2 SYDVKM. The length of the CDR3 is 15 residues. This CDR3 is CASSFTGRTNTEAFF. DNA of the CDR3: TGTGCCAGCAGTTTTACAGGGCGTACGAACACTGAAGCTTTCTTT.

Only one count was recorded for this clone. A much larger clone sits a single nucleotide away, making a read error possible. The CDR3 DNA reads as TGTGCCAGCACGGGACAGGGGAACAATGAGCAGTTCTTC. Translating gives CASTGQGNNEQFF. This rearrangement joins TRBV12-3 or TRBV12-4 to TRBJ2-1; 10 bases are a match to TRBD1. V lost 7 bases and J lost 5; bases outside the gene matches: 2. This CDR3 has 13 residues.

The V call is TRBV27, the J call TRBJ2-3; 8 positions agree with TRBD2. This CDR3 has 14 residues. CDR1 and CDR2 from the germline V gene are MNHEY and SMNVEV (reference sequence). The junction had 4 bases not matched to a gene; V was cut back by 7 bases and J by 1 base. As DNA, the CDR3 is TGTGCCAGCACCCCGCGGGAGGGCACAGATACGCAGTATTTT. Translated: CASTPREGTDTQYF.

CDR3 bases: TGTGCCAGCAGCCAAGAGTTTCTGGGGCAGGCTTTCTTT. Protein sequence: CASSQEFLGQAFF. The genes are TRBV4-2 and TRBJ1-1, with D maybe TRBD1 (5 bases). Germline CDR1 LGHNA, CDR2 YNFKEQ. The CDR3 runs to 13 residues. Trimming took off 0 bases at V and 11 bases at J, with 13 bases between the two ends.

This chain links TRBV28 with TRBJ1-2; TRBD1 matches at 7 bases. The germline gives CDR1 MDHEN, CDR2 SYDVKM. V lost 5 bases, J lost 5 bases, and 5 bases stayed unmatched. The CDR3 has 13 residues. Here the CDR3 DNA reads TGTGCCAGCAGTGCCGGGACAGTTTATGGCTACACCTTC. Translated, it gives CASSAGTVYGYTF.

The chain joins TRBV19 to TRBJ1-5, with D maybe TRBD1 (6 bases). Looked up from germline, CDR1 is LNHDA and CDR2 is SQIVND (reference sequence). V gave up 6 bases and J gave up 7 bases, with 13 bases separating them. The CDR3 has 13 amino acids. The CDR3 spells CASRERGGQPQHF. The CDR3 nucleotides read TGTGCCAGTAGGGAAAGGGGGGGCCAGCCCCAGCATTTT.

The chain couples TRBV29-1 to TRBJ2-1; the D gene is possibly TRBD2 (5 bases). Trimming stripped 4 bases from V and 6 bases from J, with 7 bases between. Germline values: CDR1 SQVTM, CDR2 ANQGSEA. This CDR3 spans 11 amino acids. CDR3 in DNA: TGCAGCGTTGCGGGGATCAATGAGCAGTTCTTC. Translating it yields CSVAGINEQFF.

V gene TRBV5-1 combines with J gene TRBJ1-1, with D uncertain. The CDR3 consists of 13 residues. In germline, CDR1 is SGHRS, CDR2 YFSETQ. V gave up 4 bases and J gave up 4 bases, with 11 bases separating them. For the CDR3, the DNA is TGCGCCAGCAGCGAGGAGATTGGCACTGAAGCTTTCTTT. It is translated as CASSEEIGTEAFF.

This clone appeared once. V gene TRBV6-1 combines with J gene TRBJ2-2, with D possibly TRBD2 on 6 matching bases. This CDR3 has 15 residues. Trimming removed 3 bases from V and 6 bases from J, with 14 bases in between. Germline V lookup: CDR1 MNHNS, CDR2 SASEGT. CDR3 sequence: CASSDEGAGPGELFF. The CDR3 region has the DNA TGTGCCAGCAGTGATGAAGGGGCGGGGCCCGGGGAGCTGTTTTTT.